Described below is a single T cell receptor beta chain sequence and its context. A read error may produce the germline difference seen at one junction end. The data were obtained in a study of early T cells in non-severe SARS-CoV-2 infection. The CDR3 is 13 residues long. The V gene's germline CDR1 is LGHNA and CDR2 YNFKEQ. TCRdb re-analysed the 5' RACE reads in MiXCR, keeping a single row per CDR3 protein. The sample has tens of thousands of distinct CDR3 sequences; 10% to 15% are singletons. Sequencing was carried out using whole blood. The source is an adult who was a healthcare worker with PCR-confirmed SARS-CoV-2 infection or an uninfected control (not recorded which). The V and J genes are TRBV4-2 and TRBJ1-2; D gene uncertain. The CDR3: CASSQDSRRAADF. For the CDR3, the DNA is TGTGCCAGCAGCCAAGATTCAAGGAGAGCCGCCGACTTC.